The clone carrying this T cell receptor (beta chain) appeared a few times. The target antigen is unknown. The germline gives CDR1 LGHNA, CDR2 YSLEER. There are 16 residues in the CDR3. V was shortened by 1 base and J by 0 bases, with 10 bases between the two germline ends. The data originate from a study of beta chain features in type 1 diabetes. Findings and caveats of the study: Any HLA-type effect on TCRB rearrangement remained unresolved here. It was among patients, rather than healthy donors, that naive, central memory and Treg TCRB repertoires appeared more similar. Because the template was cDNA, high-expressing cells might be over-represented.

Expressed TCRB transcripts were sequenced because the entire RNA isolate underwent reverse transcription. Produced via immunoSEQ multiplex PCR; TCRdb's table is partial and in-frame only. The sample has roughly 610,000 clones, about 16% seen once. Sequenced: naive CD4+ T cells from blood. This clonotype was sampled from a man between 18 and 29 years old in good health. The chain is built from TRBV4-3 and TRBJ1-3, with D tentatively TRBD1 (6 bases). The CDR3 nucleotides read TGCGCCAGCAGCCAAGGACAGGCCAGCTCTGGAAACACCATATATTTT. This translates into CASSQGQASSGNTIYF.